A selection of T cell receptor beta chains follows, all from one sample in a study of shared clonotypes between healthy human individuals. Assay used: immunoSEQ multiplex PCR; TCRdb lists only in-frame clones, some missing. Of about 1 million clones in the sample, around 74% were seen once. The sequenced sample was memory CD4+ T cells sorted from blood. The receptors shown here come from a man between 18 and 35 years old in good health. CDR3s include the opening cysteine and the closing phenylalanine or tryptophan. The D gene is left open where the match is weak. Expanded clones get a size class; other rows say once, few or many, or leave the size out.

d_gene	abundance	v_gene	j_gene	CDR3nt	CDR3aa
NA	NA	TRBV6-1	TRBJ2-4	TGTGCCAGCCACGGCATTCAGTACTTC	CASHGIQYF
NA	NA	TRBV18	TRBJ2-3	TGTGCCAGCCCGCACCACACAGATACGCAGTATTTT	CASPHHTDTQYF
NA	once	TRBV11-2	TRBJ2-3	TGTGCCAGCAGCTTAGACGGGCGTTACACAGATACGCAGTATTTT	CASSLDGRYTDTQYF
NA	NA	TRBV7-8	TRBJ2-4	TGTGCCAGCAGCCCAGGACTACGGGGTTCCCTAGCCAAAAACATTCAGTACTTC	CASSPGLRGSLAKNIQYF
NA	NA	TRBV7-7	TRBJ2-5	TGTGCTAGCAGCTTAGGAGGGGAAGAGACCCAGTACTTC	CASSLGGEETQYF
TRBD2	few	TRBV7-7	TRBJ2-3	TGTGCTAGCAGCGATGGACTAGCGGGAGCGAGCACAGATACGCAGTATTTT	CASSDGLAGASTDTQYF
TRBD1	NA	TRBV6-6	TRBJ1-2	TGTGCCAGCAGTTATTACGGGGACAGGGGGCAAGGCTACACCTTC	CASSYYGDRGQGYTF
NA	NA	TRBV5-1	TRBJ1-6	TGCGCCAGCAGCTTGGCCATTGTCGATAGAGGTTCACCCCTCCACTTT	CASSLAIVDRGSPLHF
NA	NA	TRBV6-5	TRBJ1-2	TGTGCCAGCAGTAGGGCCGAGGGGGGGCTGCGGGGCTACACCTTC	CASSRAEGGLRGYTF
TRBD2	NA	TRBV7-2	TRBJ2-5	TGTGCCAGCAGCTTAGGCGGGGGGCCCCAAGAGACCCAGTACTTC	CASSLGGGPQETQYF
TRBD1	NA	TRBV6-1	TRBJ1-5	TGTGCCAGCAGTGAAGGACAGGGGGCATTTCAGCCCCAGCATTTT	CASSEGQGAFQPQHF
NA	NA	TRBV25-1	TRBJ2-4	TGTGCCAGCAGTGAATGGTGGGAGTTTAGACTAGCCAAAAACATTCAGTACTTC	CASSEWWEFRLAKNIQYF
TRBD1	NA	TRBV9	TRBJ1-1	TGTGCCAGCAGCGCTCGGGACAGCACTGAAGCTTTCTTT	CASSARDSTEAFF
TRBD2	NA	TRBV7-2	TRBJ2-7	TGTGCCAGCAGCTTAGAAGCGGGAGGCACCTACGAGCAGTACTTC	CASSLEAGGTYEQYF
TRBD1	few	TRBV6-6	TRBJ1-5	TGTGCCAGCAGCCGGGACAGGGGGCAGCCCCAGCATTTT	CASSRDRGQPQHF
TRBD2	NA	TRBV15	TRBJ2-5	TGTGCCACCAGCAGAGAAAGTAGCGGGAGGGAGACCCAGTACTTC	CATSRESSGRETQYF
TRBD1	NA	TRBV19	TRBJ1-5	TGTGCCAGTAGCGGGACAGGCGTCAATCAGCCCCAGCATTTT	CASSGTGVNQPQHF
NA	NA	TRBV6-5	TRBJ1-4	TGTGCCAGCAGTTACGGGGGACGGATAAATGAAAAACTGTTTTTT	CASSYGGRINEKLFF
NA	once	TRBV28	TRBJ2-7	TGTGCCAGCATTGGGGGGCTCCTTTACGAGCAGTACTTC	CASIGGLLYEQYF
TRBD1	NA	TRBV10-3	TRBJ2-2	TGTGCCATCAGTCCCAGGGGGAGCACCGGGGAGCTGTTTTTT	CAISPRGSTGELFF
NA	many	TRBV7-9	TRBJ2-3	TGTGCCAGCAGCCCTAGGGGCGATTTAGGTGATACGCAGTATTTT	CASSPRGDLGDTQYF
NA	NA	TRBV27	TRBJ2-1	TGTGCCAGCAGCACAGGTGGGACCGGGATAAATGAGCAGTTCTTC	CASSTGGTGINEQFF
TRBD1	many	TRBV6-4	TRBJ2-7	TGTGCCAGCAGTGCACCGGGATCTGGGACAGGGGGAGGCGAGCAGTACTTC	CASSAPGSGTGGGEQYF
TRBD2	NA	TRBV5-1	TRBJ2-2	TGCGCCAGCAGCGATACTAGCGGGAAAGACACCGGGGAGCTGTTTTTT	CASSDTSGKDTGELFF
NA	NA	TRBV6-1	TRBJ2-5	TGTGCCAGCCTTCGAACCAGGGGGACTCAAGAGACCCAGTACTTC	CASLRTRGTQETQYF
TRBD2	NA	TRBV14	TRBJ2-5	TGTGCCAGCAGCCCAGGGACTATACAAGAGACCCAGTACTTC	CASSPGTIQETQYF
NA	NA	TRBV5-1	TRBJ2-3	TGCGCCAGCAGCTTGGGGCAGGGGATAGATACGCAGTATTTT	CASSLGQGIDTQYF
NA	NA	TRBV6-1	TRBJ1-5	TGTGCCACCAAGTGGGGCCAAAGCAATCAGCCCCAGCATTTT	CATKWGQSNQPQHF
NA	NA	TRBV29-1	TRBJ2-5	TGCAGCGTTGACGGCAGGGGTGAGACCCAGTACTTC	CSVDGRGETQYF
NA	few	TRBV2	TRBJ2-1	TGTGCCAGCAGTGAACGGGGACCACGGACCTACAATGAGCAGTTCTTC	CASSERGPRTYNEQFF
TRBD2	NA	TRBV10-3	TRBJ2-5	TGTGCCACCAGTGGCAGCTTCGTGGGGGGGGAGACCCAGTACTTC	CATSGSFVGGETQYF
NA	few	TRBV10-1	TRBJ2-3	TGCGCCAGCAGTAGAAACAGGGCCACAGATACGCAGTATTTT	CASSRNRATDTQYF
TRBD1	NA	TRBV5-5	TRBJ1-2	TGTGCCAGCAGCTTGGACACAGGGGGTGCCTATGGCTACACCTTC	CASSLDTGGAYGYTF
NA	NA	TRBV5-4	TRBJ2-2	TGTGCCAGCAGCTGGGGGTCAACGGGGCAGACGGGGGAGCTGTTTTTT	CASSWGSTGQTGELFF
TRBD1	few	TRBV5-6	TRBJ1-2	TGTGCCAGCAGCGTGAGGACAGGGGACTATGGCTACACCTTC	CASSVRTGDYGYTF
TRBD1	NA	TRBV25-1	TRBJ1-4	TGTGCCAGCAGTGAATTGGCGGGGACAGGGTTTAATGAAAAACTGTTTTTT	CASSELAGTGFNEKLFF
NA	NA	TRBV11-1	TRBJ1-1	TGTGCCAGCAGCTCGACCCGCGGCGGGAGTCGAAACACTGAAGCTTTCTTT	CASSSTRGGSRNTEAFF
NA	NA	TRBV5-4	TRBJ1-1	TGTGCCAGCAGCTCACAGGGAACGGGGTACACTGAAGCTTTCTTT	CASSSQGTGYTEAFF
TRBD2	NA	TRBV6-6	TRBJ2-7	TGTGCCAGCAGTTACTCGGGACTAGCGGTAGCCTACGAGCAGTACTTC	CASSYSGLAVAYEQYF
NA	NA	TRBV7-2	TRBJ1-1	TGTGCCAGCAGCTTGGGTGGCAGGGGGAACACTGAAGCTTTCTTT	CASSLGGRGNTEAFF
NA	once	TRBV29-1	TRBJ2-1	TGCAGCGTTCGTCGGGGGGCCCAGAACAATGAGCAGTTCTTC	CSVRRGAQNNEQFF
TRBD2	NA	TRBV5-4	TRBJ2-3	TGTGCCAGCAGCTCGAAAGCGGGAGGGTTCACAGATACGCAGTATTTT	CASSSKAGGFTDTQYF
TRBD2	NA	TRBV7-2	TRBJ2-7	TGTGCCAGCAGCTTACAACTAGCGGGGGGAAACGAGCAGTACTTC	CASSLQLAGGNEQYF
NA	NA	TRBV7-2	TRBJ2-7	TGTGCCAGCAGCTTAGGGGGCCACGAGCAGTACTTC	CASSLGGHEQYF
NA	NA	TRBV30	TRBJ1-1	TGTGCCTGGAAAAGAGGGGCAGCCCAAAACACTGAAGCTTTCTTT	CAWKRGAAQNTEAFF
TRBD1	NA	TRBV10-3	TRBJ2-2	TGTGCCATCAGTGGGACAGGTGCCGGGGAGCTGTTTTTT	CAISGTGAGELFF
TRBD2	NA	TRBV10-3	TRBJ2-1	TGTGCCATCAGTGATACCCCTAGCGGGAGCTTCTACAATGAGCAGTTCTTC	CAISDTPSGSFYNEQFF
NA	NA	TRBV9	TRBJ2-5	TGTGCCAGCAGCCCTAATAGGGGTTGGCAAGAGACCCAGTACTTC	CASSPNRGWQETQYF
NA	NA	TRBV6-6	TRBJ2-3	TGTGCCAGCAGTCTCCGCGGGACCCCGGATACGCAGTATTTT	CASSLRGTPDTQYF